This is a list of T cell receptor beta chains from one sample in a study of shared clonotypes between healthy human individuals. The table came from immunoSEQ multiplex PCR; TCRdb's copy has only in-frame clones and leaves some out. The sample holds over 400,000 clones, 95% to 96% seen once. The sequencing sample was made of naive CD4+ T cells sorted from blood. The receptors here all came from a woman aged 25 to 39 in good health. Each CDR3 is given with its conserved first and last residue. Each record gives: clone size, D gene, V gene, J gene, CDR3 DNA, CDR3 protein. D genes are given only for firm matches. Clone size is given for some rows only: seen once, a few or many times, or a class if the clone is expanded.

abundance: .; d_gene: .; v_gene: TRBV29-1; j_gene: TRBJ2-7; CDR3nt: TGCAGCGTTGACCAGGGGTCCTACGAGCAGTACTTC; CDR3aa: CSVDQGSYEQYF
abundance: .; d_gene: .; v_gene: TRBV27; j_gene: TRBJ1-1; CDR3nt: TGTGCCAGCAGTTTTAGTTGGACGGGGGACACTGAAGCTTTCTTT; CDR3aa: CASSFSWTGDTEAFF
abundance: .; d_gene: .; v_gene: TRBV25-1; j_gene: TRBJ1-1; CDR3nt: TGTGCCAGCAGTGGGGAGTGGGGACGGGGCGGGAACACTGAAGCTTTCTTT; CDR3aa: CASSGEWGRGGNTEAFF
abundance: .; d_gene: TRBD2; v_gene: TRBV10-2; j_gene: TRBJ2-3; CDR3nt: TGCGCCAGCAGTGACGGCGCTAGCGGGAGGTTGATAGATACGCAGTATTTT; CDR3aa: CASSDGASGRLIDTQYF
abundance: .; d_gene: .; v_gene: TRBV6-5; j_gene: TRBJ1-3; CDR3nt: TGTGCCAGCAGTTACTCGTCTACTTCTGGAAACACCATATATTTT; CDR3aa: CASSYSSTSGNTIYF
abundance: .; d_gene: TRBD1; v_gene: TRBV27; j_gene: TRBJ1-1; CDR3nt: TGTGCCAGCAGTTTCCCGGGACAGGGACGTCAAGCTTTCTTT; CDR3aa: CASSFPGQGRQAFF
abundance: .; d_gene: .; v_gene: TRBV7-2; j_gene: TRBJ2-7; CDR3nt: TGTGCCAGCAGCTTAGATATCAGGGCATACGAGCAGTACTTC; CDR3aa: CASSLDIRAYEQYF
abundance: .; d_gene: .; v_gene: TRBV9; j_gene: TRBJ1-1; CDR3nt: TGTGCCAGCAGGGGCCAGGGCAATGAAGCTTTCTTT; CDR3aa: CASRGQGNEAFF
abundance: .; d_gene: TRBD1; v_gene: TRBV5-1; j_gene: TRBJ2-7; CDR3nt: TGCGCCAGCAGCTTGGGACAGGGGATCGAGGCGCAGTACTTC; CDR3aa: CASSLGQGIEAQYF
abundance: .; d_gene: .; v_gene: TRBV28; j_gene: TRBJ2-7; CDR3nt: TGTGCCAGCAGCCCCGGTCCTGAGCGGAGCGAGCAGTACTTC; CDR3aa: CASSPGPERSEQYF
abundance: .; d_gene: .; v_gene: TRBV6-6; j_gene: TRBJ2-1; CDR3nt: TGTGCCAGCAGAGAGGGACCCGGATCCAATGAGCAGTTCTTC; CDR3aa: CASREGPGSNEQFF
abundance: .; d_gene: TRBD1; v_gene: TRBV28; j_gene: TRBJ1-2; CDR3nt: TGTGCCAGCTGTACGGGACAGGGTTCTTCAAACTACACCTTC; CDR3aa: CASCTGQGSSNYTF
abundance: .; d_gene: .; v_gene: TRBV29-1; j_gene: TRBJ2-2; CDR3nt: TGCAGCGTCAGCAGTACCGGGGAGCTGTTTTTT; CDR3aa: CSVSSTGELFF
abundance: .; d_gene: .; v_gene: TRBV27; j_gene: TRBJ2-1; CDR3nt: TGTGCCAGCAGTCCGACCCGACGGCGGATTCACAATGAGCAGTTCTTC; CDR3aa: CASSPTRRRIHNEQFF
abundance: .; d_gene: TRBD1; v_gene: TRBV10-1; j_gene: TRBJ2-1; CDR3nt: TGCGCCAGCAGTGAGTCCCTCGGACAGGGAAGGAATGAGCAGTTCTTC; CDR3aa: CASSESLGQGRNEQFF
abundance: .; d_gene: .; v_gene: TRBV28; j_gene: TRBJ1-5; CDR3nt: TGTGCCAGCAGCCTTCAGGGAAGGGAACAGCCCCAGCATTTT; CDR3aa: CASSLQGREQPQHF
abundance: .; d_gene: .; v_gene: TRBV5-5; j_gene: TRBJ2-3; CDR3nt: TGTGCCAGCGGGTCGAAGGCGGGATTTACAGATACGCAGTATTTT; CDR3aa: CASGSKAGFTDTQYF
abundance: .; d_gene: .; v_gene: TRBV28; j_gene: TRBJ2-2; CDR3nt: TGTGCCAGCAGTTTACATTCCACCGGGGAGCTGTTTTTT; CDR3aa: CASSLHSTGELFF
abundance: .; d_gene: .; v_gene: TRBV18; j_gene: TRBJ2-7; CDR3nt: TGTGCCAGCTCACAGGACAGCTACTCCTACGAGCAGTACTTC; CDR3aa: CASSQDSYSYEQYF
abundance: .; d_gene: TRBD1; v_gene: TRBV5-1; j_gene: TRBJ1-1; CDR3nt: TGCGCCAGCAGCCTGGGACAGGGGGTCTACACTGAAGCTTTCTTT; CDR3aa: CASSLGQGVYTEAFF
abundance: .; d_gene: .; v_gene: TRBV5-1; j_gene: TRBJ1-3; CDR3nt: TGCGCCAGCAGCTTGGGCGCCTCCCGTAACTCTGGAAACACCATATATTTT; CDR3aa: CASSLGASRNSGNTIYF
abundance: .; d_gene: TRBD1; v_gene: TRBV6-5; j_gene: TRBJ2-7; CDR3nt: TGTGCCAGCAGTATAGGACAGGGGTGGCAGGGCGAGCAGTACTTC; CDR3aa: CASSIGQGWQGEQYF
abundance: .; d_gene: .; v_gene: TRBV10-1; j_gene: TRBJ1-4; CDR3nt: TGCGCCAGCAGTGAGGGCAGTGCGGATGAAAAACTGTTTTTT; CDR3aa: CASSEGSADEKLFF
abundance: .; d_gene: TRBD1; v_gene: TRBV14; j_gene: TRBJ2-5; CDR3nt: TGTGCCAGCAGCCGCCGTGGGACAGGGGGAGGGACCCAGTACTTC; CDR3aa: CASSRRGTGGGTQYF
abundance: .; d_gene: .; v_gene: TRBV5-1; j_gene: TRBJ2-2; CDR3nt: TGCGCCAGCAGCTTTGGCTCTTACGCCGGGGAGCTGTTTTTT; CDR3aa: CASSFGSYAGELFF
abundance: .; d_gene: .; v_gene: TRBV5-4; j_gene: TRBJ2-7; CDR3nt: TGTGCCAGCAGCTTGGTTGGAATTAGCCCCTACGAGCAGTACTTC; CDR3aa: CASSLVGISPYEQYF
abundance: .; d_gene: .; v_gene: TRBV23-1; j_gene: TRBJ2-7; CDR3nt: TGCGCCAGCGGTATACAGCCAGCCCACTACGAGCAGTACTTC; CDR3aa: CASGIQPAHYEQYF
abundance: once; d_gene: .; v_gene: TRBV18; j_gene: TRBJ1-1; CDR3nt: TGTGCCAGCTCACCTCAGGTGGGGACTGAAGCTTTCTTT; CDR3aa: CASSPQVGTEAFF
abundance: .; d_gene: TRBD2; v_gene: TRBV2; j_gene: TRBJ2-2; CDR3nt: TGTGCCAGCGGGGGGACTAGCTTGAACACCGGGGAGCTGTTTTTT; CDR3aa: CASGGTSLNTGELFF
abundance: once; d_gene: .; v_gene: TRBV2; j_gene: TRBJ2-1; CDR3nt: TGTGCCAGCAGTGAATATAGTGAGCAGTTCTTC; CDR3aa: CASSEYSEQFF
abundance: .; d_gene: .; v_gene: TRBV5-1; j_gene: TRBJ2-7; CDR3nt: TGCGCCAGCCACCCCAAGCCAGGCTCTGGGACGCTCTCCTACGAGCAGTACTTC; CDR3aa: CASHPKPGSGTLSYEQYF
abundance: .; d_gene: TRBD2; v_gene: TRBV7-9; j_gene: TRBJ2-3; CDR3nt: TGTGCCAGCAGCTTGTCAAGCGGGAGCGCCCGGGGAGATACGCAGTATTTT; CDR3aa: CASSLSSGSARGDTQYF
abundance: .; d_gene: .; v_gene: TRBV4-1; j_gene: TRBJ1-5; CDR3nt: TGCGCCAGCAGCCAAGACGGTCGGAATCAGCCCCAGCATTTT; CDR3aa: CASSQDGRNQPQHF
abundance: .; d_gene: .; v_gene: TRBV28; j_gene: TRBJ2-1; CDR3nt: TGTGCCAGCAGTGACACCGGGCACCCCTACAATGAGCAGTTCTTC; CDR3aa: CASSDTGHPYNEQFF
abundance: .; d_gene: .; v_gene: TRBV6-5; j_gene: TRBJ2-1; CDR3nt: TGTGCCAGCAGTTACGGCGGCACCAACTCCTACAATGAGCAGTTCTTC; CDR3aa: CASSYGGTNSYNEQFF
abundance: .; d_gene: .; v_gene: TRBV19; j_gene: TRBJ2-1; CDR3nt: TGTGCCAGTAGTATAGGGGACGGGGTTGAGCAGTTCTTC; CDR3aa: CASSIGDGVEQFF
abundance: .; d_gene: .; v_gene: TRBV6-5; j_gene: TRBJ1-5; CDR3nt: TGTGCCAGCAGTTATATTAGCAATCAGCCCCAGCATTTT; CDR3aa: CASSYISNQPQHF
abundance: .; d_gene: .; v_gene: TRBV9; j_gene: TRBJ2-7; CDR3nt: TGTGCCAGCAGCGTAGCTGGAGCTGGCTCCTACGAGCAGTACTTC; CDR3aa: CASSVAGAGSYEQYF
abundance: .; d_gene: TRBD2; v_gene: TRBV10-2; j_gene: TRBJ2-7; CDR3nt: TGCGCCAGCAGAGCTGGGGGGGACTACGAGCAGTACTTC; CDR3aa: CASRAGGDYEQYF
abundance: .; d_gene: TRBD2; v_gene: TRBV2; j_gene: TRBJ2-1; CDR3nt: TGTGCCAGCAGTGGGGGACTAGCGGGAGGGCAAGATGAGCAGTTCTTC; CDR3aa: CASSGGLAGGQDEQFF
abundance: .; d_gene: .; v_gene: TRBV6-6; j_gene: TRBJ2-7; CDR3nt: TGTGCCAGCAGCCGAGGGACTCTATCCTACGAGCAGTACTTC; CDR3aa: CASSRGTLSYEQYF
abundance: .; d_gene: .; v_gene: TRBV10-3; j_gene: TRBJ1-5; CDR3nt: TGTGCCATTACCGCAGATAGCAATCAGCCCCAGCATTTT; CDR3aa: CAITADSNQPQHF
abundance: .; d_gene: .; v_gene: TRBV7-2; j_gene: TRBJ2-7; CDR3nt: TGTGCCAGCAGCTTAGATGCACGGGGTGAGCTCGAGCAGTACTTC; CDR3aa: CASSLDARGELEQYF
abundance: .; d_gene: .; v_gene: TRBV19; j_gene: TRBJ2-7; CDR3nt: TGTGCCAGTAGTATATCTGCCAGCTCCTACGAGCAGTACTTC; CDR3aa: CASSISASSYEQYF
abundance: .; d_gene: .; v_gene: TRBV6-1; j_gene: TRBJ2-7; CDR3nt: TGTGCCAGCAGGGAGGCGGGACGACCCACCTACGAGCAGTACTTC; CDR3aa: CASREAGRPTYEQYF
abundance: .; d_gene: TRBD2; v_gene: TRBV10-2; j_gene: TRBJ2-7; CDR3nt: TGCGCCAGCAGCCTTGGACTAGGGCCCTACGAGCAGTACTTC; CDR3aa: CASSLGLGPYEQYF
abundance: few; d_gene: .; v_gene: TRBV6-5; j_gene: TRBJ1-5; CDR3nt: TGTGCCAGCAGCCCCTTCGAAAACCAGCCCCAGCATTTT; CDR3aa: CASSPFENQPQHF
abundance: .; d_gene: TRBD1; v_gene: TRBV6-4; j_gene: TRBJ1-2; CDR3nt: TGTGCCAGCAGTGCCGCAGGACAGGGCTATGGCTACACCTTC; CDR3aa: CASSAAGQGYGYTF
abundance: .; d_gene: .; v_gene: TRBV7-2; j_gene: TRBJ2-1; CDR3nt: TGTGCCAGCAGCTTAGGCCCTCCAGACCGATACAATGAGCAGTTCTTC; CDR3aa: CASSLGPPDRYNEQFF
abundance: .; d_gene: .; v_gene: TRBV28; j_gene: TRBJ1-5; CDR3nt: TGTGCCAGCGAATCTGAGGTCACCGAAATACAGCCCCAGCATTTT; CDR3aa: CASESEVTEIQPQHF
abundance: .; d_gene: .; v_gene: TRBV19; j_gene: TRBJ2-2; CDR3nt: TGTGCCAGTAGGCAGGGGGGATGGACCGGGGAGCTGTTTTTT; CDR3aa: CASRQGGWTGELFF
abundance: .; d_gene: .; v_gene: TRBV11-2; j_gene: TRBJ2-7; CDR3nt: TGTGCCAGCAGCTTAGAGGCTGGGGGGACTTCGACCTACGAGCAGTACTTC; CDR3aa: CASSLEAGGTSTYEQYF
abundance: .; d_gene: TRBD1; v_gene: TRBV25-1; j_gene: TRBJ2-3; CDR3nt: TGTGCCAGCAGTGATCCCCGGGACAGGGGGGTCGCAGATACGCAGTATTTT; CDR3aa: CASSDPRDRGVADTQYF